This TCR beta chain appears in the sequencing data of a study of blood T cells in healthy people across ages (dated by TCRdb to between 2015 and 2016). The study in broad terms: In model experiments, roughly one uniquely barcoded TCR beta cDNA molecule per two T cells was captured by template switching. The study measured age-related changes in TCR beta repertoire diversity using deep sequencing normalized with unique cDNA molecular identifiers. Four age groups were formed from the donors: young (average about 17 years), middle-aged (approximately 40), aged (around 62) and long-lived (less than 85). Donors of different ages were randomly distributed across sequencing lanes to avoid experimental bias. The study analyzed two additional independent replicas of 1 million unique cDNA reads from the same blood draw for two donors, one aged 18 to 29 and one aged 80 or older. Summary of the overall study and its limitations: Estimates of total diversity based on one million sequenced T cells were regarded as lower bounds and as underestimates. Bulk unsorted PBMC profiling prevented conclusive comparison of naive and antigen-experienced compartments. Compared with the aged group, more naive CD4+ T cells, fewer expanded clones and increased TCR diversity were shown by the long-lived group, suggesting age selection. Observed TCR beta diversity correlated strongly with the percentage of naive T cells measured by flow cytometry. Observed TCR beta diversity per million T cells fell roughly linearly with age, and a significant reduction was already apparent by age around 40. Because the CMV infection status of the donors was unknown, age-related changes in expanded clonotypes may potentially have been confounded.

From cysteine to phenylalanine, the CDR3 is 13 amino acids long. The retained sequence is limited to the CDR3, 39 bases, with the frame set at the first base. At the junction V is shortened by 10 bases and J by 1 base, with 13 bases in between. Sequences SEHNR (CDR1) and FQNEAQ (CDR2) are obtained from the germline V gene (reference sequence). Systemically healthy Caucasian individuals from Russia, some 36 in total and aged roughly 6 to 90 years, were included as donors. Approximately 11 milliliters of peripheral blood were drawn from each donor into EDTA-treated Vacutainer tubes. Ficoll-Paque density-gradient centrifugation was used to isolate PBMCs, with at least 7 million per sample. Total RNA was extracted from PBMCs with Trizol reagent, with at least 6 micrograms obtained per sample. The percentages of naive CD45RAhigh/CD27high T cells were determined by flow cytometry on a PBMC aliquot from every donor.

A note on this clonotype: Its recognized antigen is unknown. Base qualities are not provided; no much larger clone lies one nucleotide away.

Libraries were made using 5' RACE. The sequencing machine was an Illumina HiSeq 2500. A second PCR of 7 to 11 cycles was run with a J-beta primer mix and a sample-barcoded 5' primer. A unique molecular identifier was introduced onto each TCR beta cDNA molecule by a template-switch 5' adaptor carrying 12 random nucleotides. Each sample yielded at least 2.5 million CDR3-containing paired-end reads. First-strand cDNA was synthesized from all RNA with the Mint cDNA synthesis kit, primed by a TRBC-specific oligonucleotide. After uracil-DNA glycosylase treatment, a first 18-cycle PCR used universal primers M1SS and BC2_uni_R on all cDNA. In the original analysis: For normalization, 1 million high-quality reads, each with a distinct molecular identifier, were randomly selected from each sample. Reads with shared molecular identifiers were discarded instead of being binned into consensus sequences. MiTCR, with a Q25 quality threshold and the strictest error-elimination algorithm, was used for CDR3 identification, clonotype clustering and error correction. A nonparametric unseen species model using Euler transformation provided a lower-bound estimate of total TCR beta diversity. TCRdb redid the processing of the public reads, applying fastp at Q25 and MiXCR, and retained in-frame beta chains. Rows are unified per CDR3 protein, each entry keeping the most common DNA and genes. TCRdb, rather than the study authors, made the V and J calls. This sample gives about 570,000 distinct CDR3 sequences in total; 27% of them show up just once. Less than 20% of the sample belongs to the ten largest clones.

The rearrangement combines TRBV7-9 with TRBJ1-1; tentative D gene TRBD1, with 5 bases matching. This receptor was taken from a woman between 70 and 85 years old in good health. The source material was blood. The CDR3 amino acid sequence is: CATKDIRNTEAFF. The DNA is TGTGCCACCAAGGACATCCGGAACACTGAAGCTTTCTTT.